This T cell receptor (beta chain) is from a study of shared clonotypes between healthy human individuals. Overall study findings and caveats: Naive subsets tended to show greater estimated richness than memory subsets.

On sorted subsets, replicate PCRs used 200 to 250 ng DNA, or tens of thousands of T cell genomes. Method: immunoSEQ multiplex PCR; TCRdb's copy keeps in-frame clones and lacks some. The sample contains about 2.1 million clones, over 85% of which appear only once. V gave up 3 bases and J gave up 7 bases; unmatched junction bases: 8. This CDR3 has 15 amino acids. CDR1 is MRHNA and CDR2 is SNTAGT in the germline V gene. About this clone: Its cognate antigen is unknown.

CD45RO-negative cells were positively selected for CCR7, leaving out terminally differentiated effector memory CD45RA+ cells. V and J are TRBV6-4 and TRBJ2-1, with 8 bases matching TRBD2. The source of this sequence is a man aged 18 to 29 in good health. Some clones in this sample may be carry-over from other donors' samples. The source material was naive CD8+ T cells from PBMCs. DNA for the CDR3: TGTGCCAGCAGTGATTTCGCGGGAGGAATGAATGAGCAGTTCTTC. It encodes CASSDFAGGMNEQFF.